This TCR beta chain was observed in a study of human T cells and chemical hapten exposure. Via MiXCR, TCRdb re-called the RACE reads, giving one row per CDR3 protein. This sample carries 60,000 or so distinct CDR3 sequences, more than 8% of them seen once, and the ten largest clones take nearly 10%. Looked up from germline, CDR1 is MNHNS and CDR2 is SASEGT. V was clipped by 7 bases and J by 6 bases; unmatched bases: 15. CDR3 length: 17 amino acids. Time point: pre-sensitization, week 0. Treatment meaning: therapeutic diphenylcyclopropenone sensitization with weekly scalp DPC. The chain recombines TRBV6-1 with TRBJ2-4; TRBD1 matches 10 bases. This material consisted of whole blood, taken in connection with sensitization to the hapten diphenylcyclopropenone (DPC). This clonotype was sampled from a man in his forties or fifties with alopecia areata. Some clones in this sample may be carry-over from other donors' samples. The CDR3 DNA is TGTGCCAGCACTCCACTCGGAGGGAGGGACAGGGGAAACATTCAGTACTTC. This gives the protein CASTPLGGRDRGNIQYF.